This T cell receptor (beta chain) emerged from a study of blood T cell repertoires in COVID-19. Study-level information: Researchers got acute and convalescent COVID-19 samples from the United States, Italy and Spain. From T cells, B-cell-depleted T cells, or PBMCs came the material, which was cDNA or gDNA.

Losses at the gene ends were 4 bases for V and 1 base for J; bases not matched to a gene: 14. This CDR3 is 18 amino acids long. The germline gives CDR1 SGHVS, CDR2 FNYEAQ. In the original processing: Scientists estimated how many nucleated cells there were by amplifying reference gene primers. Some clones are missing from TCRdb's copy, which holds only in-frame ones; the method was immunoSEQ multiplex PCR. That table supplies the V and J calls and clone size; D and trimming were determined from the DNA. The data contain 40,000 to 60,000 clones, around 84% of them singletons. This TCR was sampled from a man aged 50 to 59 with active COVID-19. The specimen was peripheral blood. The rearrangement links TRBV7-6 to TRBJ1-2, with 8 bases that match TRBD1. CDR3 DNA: TGTGCCAGCAGCTCCTTACCGATACAGGGGGGAGGTAACTATGGCTACACCTTC. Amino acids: CASSSLPIQGGGNYGYTF.